One sample yielded the 25 T cell receptor beta chains listed below, sequenced in a study of immune heterogeneity within non-small cell lung tumors. Bulk tumor genomic DNA was the template, and each sample received around 650 ng. Surgery yielded several widely spaced biopsies per primary tumor. It was patients with untreated, newly diagnosed non-small cell lung cancer who underwent curative surgery. It was with 32 V and 13 J primers that multiplex PCR amplified TCR beta CDR3. TCRdb analysed the multiplex PCR reads with MiXCR anew, one entry per CDR3 protein. The sample shows about 2,600 distinct CDR3 sequences, over 15% of them seen only once. Specimen: lung tumor tissue. These TCRs come from a woman in her forties or fifties with non-small cell lung cancer.

This clonotype rates as medium-sized. This chain connects TRBV19 to TRBJ1-3; a weak D match, TRBD1 (5 bases). CDR1 and CDR2 from the germline V gene are LNHDA and SQIVND (reference sequence). The germline V and J ends were trimmed by 5 bases and 5 bases, with 28 bases remaining between them. The CDR3 totals 19 residues. The CDR3 DNA follows: TGTGCCAGTAGTGGAAGTAGTGAGGGACCGTTCACCCGGCGAAACACCATATATTTT. Encoded protein: CASSGSSEGPFTRRNTIYF.

This chain's CDR3 is CASSFDGSYEQYF. DNA of the CDR3: TGTGCCAGCAGCTTCGACGGATCCTACGAGCAGTACTTC. The chain carries TRBV7-9 and TRBJ2-7; D call uncertain. The ends were cut back, 3 bases at V and 1 base at J, with 7 bases in the middle. The CDR3 has 13 amino acids. The V gene's germline CDR1 is SEHNR and CDR2 FQNEAQ (reference sequence).

By share, this clonotype ranks as medium-sized. V is TRBV18 and J is TRBJ2-1, with unresolved D. CDR1 KGHSH and CDR2 LQKENI come from the germline V gene. V was clipped by 1 base and J by 5 bases, with 15 bases between them. The CDR3 has 16 residues. The CDR3 region is CASSPQKKPSHNEQFF. CDR3 DNA: TGTGCCAGCTCACCACAAAAGAAGCCTTCTCACAATGAGCAGTTCTTC.

By its share, this clonotype is medium-sized. The J gene is TRBJ2-1, the V gene TRBV6-6; D is unresolved. The CDR3 sequence is 15 residues long. Germline CDR1 and CDR2: MNHNY and SVGAGI (reference sequence). V lost 2 bases to trimming and J lost 9 bases, with 17 bases between them. DNA of the CDR3: TGTGCCAGCAGTTACACCCGGGTCTGGGATGGTGAGCAGTTCTTC. Translating gives CASSYTRVWDGEQFF.

To note about this clonotype: A much larger clone lies one base from this, so it may be a read error. J is TRBJ1-5 and V is TRBV20-1; D remains unclear. This CDR3 contains 14 residues. V gave up 4 bases and J gave up 3 bases, with 13 bases separating them. Germline CDR1 reads DFQATT; CDR2 reads SNEGSKA (reference sequence). CDR3 protein: CSATHNIVNQPQHF. For the CDR3, the DNA is TGCAGTGCTACGCACAACATCGTCAATCAGCCCCAGCATTTT.

This clonotype is medium-sized within its sample. The genes are TRBV2 and TRBJ2-2, with no clear D. Germline V gives CDR1 SNHLY, CDR2 FYNNEI. The CDR3 contains 13 residues. V lost 3 bases to trimming and J lost 3 bases, with 5 bases between them. For the CDR3, the DNA is TGTGCCAGCAGTGACGGGTACACCGGGGAGCTGTTTTTT. Translating gives CASSDGYTGELFF.

Details on this clonotype: A single base separates this from a much larger clone, so it may be a read error. The chain carries TRBV10-3 and TRBJ2-6; 7 bases map to TRBD2. V gave up 2 bases and J gave up 0 bases; unmatched junction bases: 13. The germline V gene has CDR1 ENHRY and CDR2 SYGVKD. CDR3 length equals 20 residues. The CDR3 nucleotides are TGTGCCATCAGTGAGGCGGGGGAGGGGCGCTTCAGCTCTGGGGCCAACGTCCTGACTTTC. It specifies CAISEAGEGRFSSGANVLTF.

This clonotype is classed as medium-sized (0.01 to 0.1%). The chain joins TRBV7-8 to TRBJ1-1; 8 nucleotides agree with TRBD1. J was trimmed by 3 bases and V by 4 bases; bases with no gene match: 4. The CDR3 has 14 residues. Per the germline V gene, CDR1 is SGHVS and CDR2 is FQNEAQ. Here the CDR3 DNA reads TGTGCCAGCAGCTCCCAGACAGGGGACACTGAAGCTTTCTTT. It specifies CASSSQTGDTEAFF.

This clonotype is medium-sized. This chain links TRBV12-3 or TRBV12-4 with TRBJ2-3, with unresolved D. Trimming shortened V by 2 bases and J by 6 bases, and 12 bases separated the two germline ends. The CDR3 loop spans 14 amino acids. The CDR3 coding sequence is TGTGCCAGCAGTTTAATTGCCTTACTGGATACGCAGTATTTT. This translates into CASSLIALLDTQYF.

In regard to this clonotype: A much larger clone differs by one base, so this may be a read error. This chain connects TRBV6-2 or TRBV6-3 to TRBJ2-3; D is tentatively TRBD1 or TRBD2 (6 bases each). Looked up from germline, CDR1 is MNHEY and CDR2 is SVGEGT. The CDR3 is 12 residues long. DNA of the CDR3: TGTGCCAGCAGCCCGAGGGGGGATACGCGGTATTTT. It is translated as CASSPRGDTRYF.

This clonotype has just a few counts. The chain combines TRBV29-1 with TRBJ2-3; the D is unclear. This CDR3 is built from 15 residues. CDR1 SQVTM and CDR2 ANQGSEA come from the germline V gene. V was cut by 5 bases and J by 6 bases, with 21 bases left in between. This chain's CDR3 is CSVLWAEVKLDTQYF. CDR3 in DNA: TGCAGCGTTCTATGGGCCGAAGTGAAACTGGATACGCAGTATTTT.

This clonotype is categorized as large (0.1 to 1%). CDR3 sequence: CSLRQGGNEQFF. CDR3 bases: TGCAGCCTGCGACAGGGTGGCAATGAGCAGTTCTTC. J is TRBJ2-1 and V is TRBV29-1, with TRBD1 identical over 7 bases. Trimming removed 8 bases from V and 6 bases from J; junction bases left unmatched: 7. CDR3 length: 12 residues. CDR1 and CDR2 from the germline V gene are SQVTM and ANQGSEA.

This clonotype is medium-sized in the sample. The rearrangement links TRBV3-1 to TRBJ2-7; 8 bases are a match to TRBD1. Germline assignment: CDR1 LGHDT and CDR2 YNNKEL (reference sequence). The CDR3 covers 15 residues. The V segment lost 5 bases and the J segment 2 bases; nucleotides outside the gene matches: 8. This CDR3 reads CASSSGTGGTYEQYF. In DNA form, the CDR3 reads TGTGCCAGCAGCTCCGGGACAGGAGGTACCTACGAGCAGTACTTC.

This clonotype is termed medium-sized. The rearrangement uses TRBV6-2 or TRBV6-3 and TRBJ2-6; 11 nucleotides agree with TRBD1. CDR1 MNHEY and CDR2 SVGEGT come from the germline V gene. Unmatched junction bases numbered 5, after V lost 2 bases and J lost 2 bases. This CDR3 region has 18 residues. The CDR3 reads CASSYRTGGTTGANVLTF. Written as DNA, the CDR3 is TGTGCCAGCAGTTACAGGACAGGGGGCACAACTGGGGCCAACGTCCTGACTTTC.

By its share, this clonotype is medium-sized. This chain uses TRBV5-6 with TRBJ2-7, with 12 bases identical to TRBD2. V trimming: 4 bases; J trimming: 1 base; junction bases outside the gene matches: 9. The CDR3 is 17 residues long. Looked up from germline, CDR1 is SGHDT and CDR2 is YYEEEE. The CDR3 DNA reads TGTGCCAGCAGCGCCCGACTAGCGGGGGCCATTTCCTACGAGCAGTACTTC. It specifies CASSARLAGAISYEQYF.

A note on this clonotype: A single base separates this from a much larger clone, so it may be a read error. This chain links TRBV7-8 with TRBJ2-7, with TRBD1 as a possible D gene (5 bases). The CDR3 runs to 13 residues. The germline gives CDR1 SGHVS, CDR2 FQNEAQ. CDR3 nucleotides: TGTGCCAGCAGCTTGGGGCGGTACTACAAGCAGTACTTC. Translation: CASSLGRYYKQYF. The whole variable domain, remainder taken from reference TRBV7-8 and TRBJ2-7, is GAGVSQSPRYKVAKRGQDVALRCDPISGHVSLFWYQQALGQGPEFLTYFQNEAQLDKSGLPSDRFFAERPEGSVSTLKIQRTQQEDSAVYLCASSLGRYYKQYFGPGTRLTVT.

This clonotype was seen more than once but under ten times. The chain couples TRBV5-1 to TRBJ2-1; 16 bases are a match to TRBD2. With V trimmed by 6 bases and J by 2 bases, 8 bases remained unmatched. CDR1 and CDR2 (germline): SGHRS, YFSETQ. The CDR3 totals 18 residues. The CDR3 spells CASTSTGTSGRAYNEQFF. As DNA, the CDR3 is TGCGCCAGCACTTCAACCGGGACTAGCGGGAGGGCCTACAATGAGCAGTTCTTC.

Within the sample, this clonotype is large. V usage is TRBV28 and J usage is TRBJ2-7, with 11 bases lining up with TRBD2. The CDR3 has 18 amino acids. V lost 5 bases, J lost 2 bases, and 14 bases stayed unmatched. Germline CDR1 is MDHEN and CDR2 is SYDVKM. CDR3 loop: CASSLWSGLAGGTYEQYF. CDR3 DNA sequence: TGTGCCAGCAGTCTCTGGTCTGGGCTAGCGGGAGGAACCTACGAGCAGTACTTC.

The chain joins TRBV4-3 to TRBJ2-1; 9 nucleotides line up with TRBD2. This CDR3 has 18 residues. V was pared by 4 bases and J by 2 bases, with 12 bases of the junction left unmatched. Per the germline V gene, CDR1 is LGHNA and CDR2 is YSLEER. CDR3 sequence: CASSLLPSGTQPYNEQFF. CDR3 sequence (DNA): TGCGCCAGCAGCCTGCTCCCTAGCGGGACACAGCCCTACAATGAGCAGTTCTTC.

This clonotype is medium-sized. This sequence joins TRBV5-8 and TRBJ2-7; D call uncertain. The V end lost 0 bases, the J end lost 2 bases, and 9 bases lay between the germline ends. Germline assignment: CDR1 SGHTS and CDR2 YDEGEE. CDR3 length equals 14 residues. The CDR3 protein is CASSLEHAAYEQYF. In nucleotides, the CDR3 is TGTGCCAGCAGCTTGGAACACGCGGCCTACGAGCAGTACTTC.

The chain is built from TRBV5-6 and TRBJ2-1; 9 nucleotides align to TRBD2. This CDR3 is 16 amino acids long. V gave up 4 bases and J gave up 6 bases; unmatched junction bases: 11. Germline V gene data show CDR1 as SGHDT and CDR2 as YYEEEE. The CDR3 protein is CASSGGAGGPVNEQFF. The CDR3 nucleotides read TGTGCCAGCAGCGGGGGGGCGGGAGGGCCGGTCAATGAGCAGTTCTTC.

Remarks on this clonotype: A much more abundant neighbour one base away suggests this may be a read error. The gene calls are TRBV20-1 and TRBJ1-3; D not certain. CDR1 and CDR2 (germline): DFQATT, SNEGSKA (reference sequence). This CDR3 spans 18 amino acids. CDR3 region: CSALRASVPSSSGDTIYF. The CDR3 bases are TGCAGTGCACTCCGGGCCTCGGTTCCCTCGAGCTCTGGAGACACCATATATTTT.

This clonotype occurred once. This chain joins TRBV27 and TRBJ1-1, with a weak D call TRBD1 (5 bases). Germline V CDR1 and CDR2: MNHEY, SMNVEV (reference sequence). The CDR3 spans 14 residues. Deletions cut 2 bases from V and 3 bases from J, with 10 bases between. CDR3 amino acids: CASSLAGTYTEAFF. The CDR3 nucleotides are TGTGCCAGCAGTTTAGCCGGGACCTACACTGAAGCTTTCTTT.

By its share, this clonotype is medium-sized. The V and J genes are TRBV13 and TRBJ1-2, with D maybe TRBD1 (6 bases). Germline V gene sequence: CDR1 PRHDT, CDR2 FYEKMQ (reference sequence). The CDR3 has 13 residues. Deletions cut 5 bases from V and 7 bases from J, with 14 bases between. CDR3 loop: CASSKRGTIGYTF. CDR3 DNA sequence: TGTGCCAGCAGCAAGAGGGGGACGATTGGCTACACCTTC.

V gene TRBV11-2 combines with J gene TRBJ2-5, with TRBD2 matching 13 bases. There are 15 residues in the CDR3. J gave up 5 bases and V 5 bases, and 5 bases lay outside the gene matches. Germline V lookup: CDR1 SGHAT, CDR2 FQNNGV. Here the CDR3 reads CASSLTSGGMETQYF. The CDR3 DNA is TGTGCCAGCAGCCTGACTAGCGGGGGGATGGAGACCCAGTACTTC. The variable domain in full, completed from reference TRBV11-2 and TRBJ2-5, reads EAGVAQSPRYKIIEKRQSVAFWCNPISGHATLYWYQQILGQGPKLLIQFQNNGVVDDSQLPKDRFSAERLKGVDSTLKIQPAKLEDSAVYLCASSLTSGGMETQYFGPGTRLLVL.